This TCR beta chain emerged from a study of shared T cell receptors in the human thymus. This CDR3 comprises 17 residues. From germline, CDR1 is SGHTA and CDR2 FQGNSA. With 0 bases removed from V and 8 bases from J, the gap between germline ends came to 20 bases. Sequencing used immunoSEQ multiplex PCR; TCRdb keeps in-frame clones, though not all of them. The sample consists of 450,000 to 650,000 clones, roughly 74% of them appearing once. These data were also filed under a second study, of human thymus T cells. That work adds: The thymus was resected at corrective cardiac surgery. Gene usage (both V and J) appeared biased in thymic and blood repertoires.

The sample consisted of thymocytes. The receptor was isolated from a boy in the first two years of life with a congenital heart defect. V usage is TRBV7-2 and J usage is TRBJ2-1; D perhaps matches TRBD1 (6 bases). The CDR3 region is CASSLASVGPGHDEQFF. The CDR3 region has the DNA TGTGCCAGCAGCTTAGCGTCGGTTGGTCCGGGACACGATGAGCAGTTCTTC.